This is a list of T cell receptor beta chains from one sample in a study of shared clonotypes between healthy human individuals. The repertoire was sequenced with immunoSEQ multiplex PCR; TCRdb's copy has only in-frame clones and lacks some. The data show 400,000 to 600,000 clones, roughly 95% seen once. The sample consisted of naive CD4+ T cells sorted from blood. These receptors originate from a woman aged 30 to 39 in good health. CDR3s include the opening cysteine and the closing phenylalanine or tryptophan. Each record gives: V gene, J gene, D gene, CDR3 protein. A D gene is named only where the DNA matches it firmly.

>TRBV5-1|TRBJ1-2|NA
CASSRSGTLNNYGYTF
>TRBV19|TRBJ2-5|TRBD1
CASSIGGTGMETQYF
>TRBV6-6|TRBJ2-7|TRBD1
CASRRTGAEQYF
>TRBV4-1|TRBJ2-2|TRBD2
CASSHGLAGVPGELFF
>TRBV28|TRBJ1-1|NA
CASSPSVNTEAFF
>TRBV29-1|TRBJ1-1|NA
CSVLPRFADTEAFF
>TRBV7-7|TRBJ2-2|NA
CASSLEMGTGELFF
>TRBV2|TRBJ2-1|TRBD2
CASSEDSGLAGVYSYNEQFF
>TRBV7-2|NA|NA
CASSVTGAFEQYF
>TRBV28|TRBJ1-2|TRBD1
CASSLRDRSRGYTF
>TRBV18|TRBJ1-5|NA
CASSPLDAGLNQPQHF
>TRBV5-1|TRBJ2-6|NA
CASSLAESYSGANVLTF
>TRBV10-1|TRBJ2-1|TRBD2
CASSELRGSGSNEQFF
>TRBV7-8|TRBJ2-7|NA
CASSSGLSYEQYF
>TRBV4-1|TRBJ2-3|NA
CASSRFPRSGGFTDTQYF
>TRBV2|TRBJ2-7|NA
CASSDGQHLYEQYF
>TRBV9|TRBJ1-1|NA
CASSVGESEAFF
>TRBV25-1|TRBJ2-1|TRBD2
CASSEFSGRTREQFF
>TRBV20-1|TRBJ2-7|NA
CSARIRSEQYF
>TRBV25-1|TRBJ2-7|TRBD2
CASSETGTSEYEQYF
>TRBV5-4|TRBJ2-5|TRBD2
CASSLRAGEGKTQYF
>TRBV11-2|TRBJ2-7|NA
CASSLAVYEQYF
>TRBV27|TRBJ2-7|TRBD1
CASTLYPGTGYEQYF
>TRBV7-9|TRBJ2-7|TRBD2
CASSTPTSGDTRYEQYF
>TRBV4-1|TRBJ2-7|TRBD2
CASSQPTSGSYEQYF
>TRBV5-1|TRBJ2-3|NA
CASRDLSTDTQYF
>TRBV16|TRBJ2-7|TRBD2
CASSQSGSGSSEQYF
>TRBV6-1|TRBJ2-7|NA
CASSGRGRLYEQYF
>TRBV2|TRBJ2-1|NA
CASRRGGTYNEQFF
>TRBV2|TRBJ2-6|NA
CASTLFDGANVLTF
>TRBV5-1|TRBJ1-3|NA
CASSLSANSGNTIYF
>TRBV29-1|TRBJ2-7|NA
CSVYAGPLSSYEQYF
>TRBV9|TRBJ1-2|TRBD1
CASRTGYYGYTF
>TRBV7-2|TRBJ2-5|TRBD2
CASSYMTSDQETQYF
>TRBV28|TRBJ1-2|TRBD1
CASSSMGQGGQGYTF
>TRBV5-6|TRBJ2-3|NA
CASSLKSTDTQYF
>TRBV6-1|TRBJ2-2|TRBD1
CASSWTGTNTGELFF
>TRBV28|TRBJ2-5|TRBD1
CASSLFRRDSALGETQYF
>TRBV4-2|TRBJ1-3|NA
CASSPYRGQKGNTIYF
>TRBV20-1|TRBJ2-2|NA
CSALSLGELFF
>TRBV5-1|TRBJ2-7|TRBD1
CAIPGQGSYEQYF
>TRBV30|TRBJ2-7|NA
CAWSFQGSGVSYEQYF
>TRBV7-9|TRBJ1-1|NA
CASSLGGQRNTEAFF
>TRBV28|TRBJ2-3|TRBD2
CASRSIAGGTDTQYF
>TRBV18|TRBJ1-1|NA
CASSQLGQQNTEAFF
>TRBV28|TRBJ2-3|TRBD2
CASRTSGTSTDTQYF
>TRBV19|TRBJ2-1|TRBD2
CASSIRPRSAGAFQNEQFF
>TRBV15|TRBJ2-2|NA
CATSRFRKGVAGELFF
>TRBV13|TRBJ2-5|NA
CASSGIQETQYF
>TRBV2|TRBJ2-3|TRBD2
CASSVLAGGVTDTQYF
>TRBV4-1|TRBJ2-7|TRBD2
CASKLGLSGSVNEQYF
>TRBV18|TRBJ2-2|TRBD1
CASSPGQVSGGELFF
>TRBV5-4|TRBJ1-4|TRBD1
CASSRQGARIPTNEKLFF
>TRBV10-1|TRBJ1-1|NA
CASSESSLANEAFF